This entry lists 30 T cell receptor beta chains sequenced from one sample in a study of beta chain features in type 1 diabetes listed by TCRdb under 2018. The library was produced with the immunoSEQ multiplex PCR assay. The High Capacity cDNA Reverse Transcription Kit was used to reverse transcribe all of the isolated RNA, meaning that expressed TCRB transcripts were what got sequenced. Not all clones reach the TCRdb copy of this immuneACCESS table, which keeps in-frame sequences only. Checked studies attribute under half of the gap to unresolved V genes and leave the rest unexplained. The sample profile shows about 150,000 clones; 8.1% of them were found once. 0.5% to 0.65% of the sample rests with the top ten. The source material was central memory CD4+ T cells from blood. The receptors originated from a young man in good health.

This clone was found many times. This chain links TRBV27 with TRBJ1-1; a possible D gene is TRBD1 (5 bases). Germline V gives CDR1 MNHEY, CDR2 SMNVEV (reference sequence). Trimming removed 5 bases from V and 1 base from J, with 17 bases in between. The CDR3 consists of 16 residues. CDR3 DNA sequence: TGTGCCAGCAGTCTCCTTCCAGGACAAAGGAACACTGAAGCTTTCTTT. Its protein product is CASSLLPGQRNTEAFF.

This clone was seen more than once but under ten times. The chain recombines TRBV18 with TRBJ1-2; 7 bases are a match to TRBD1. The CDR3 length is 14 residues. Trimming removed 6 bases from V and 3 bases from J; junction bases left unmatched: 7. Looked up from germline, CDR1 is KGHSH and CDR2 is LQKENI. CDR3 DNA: TGTGCCAGCTCCCCAGGACAGGACTACTATGGCTACACCTTC. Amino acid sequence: CASSPGQDYYGYTF.

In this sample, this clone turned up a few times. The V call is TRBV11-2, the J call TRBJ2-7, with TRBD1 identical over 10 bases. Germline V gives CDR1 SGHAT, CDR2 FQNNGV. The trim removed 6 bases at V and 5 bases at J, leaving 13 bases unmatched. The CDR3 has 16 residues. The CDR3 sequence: CASSPLGQGVSDEQYF. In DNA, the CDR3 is TGTGCCAGCAGTCCATTAGGACAGGGGGTCAGCGACGAGCAGTACTTC.

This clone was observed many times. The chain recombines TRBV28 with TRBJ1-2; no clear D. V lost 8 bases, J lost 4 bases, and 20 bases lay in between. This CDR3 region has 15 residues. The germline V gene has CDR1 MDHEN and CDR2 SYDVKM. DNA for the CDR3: TGTGCCAGCCTCTCCAATATGGAGCAGTTCTATGGCTACACCTTC. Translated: CASLSNMEQFYGYTF.

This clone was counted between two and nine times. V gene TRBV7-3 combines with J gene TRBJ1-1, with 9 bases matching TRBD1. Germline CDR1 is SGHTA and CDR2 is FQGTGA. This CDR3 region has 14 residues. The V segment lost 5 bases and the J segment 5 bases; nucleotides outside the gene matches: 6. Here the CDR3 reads CASSLRQGDTEAFF. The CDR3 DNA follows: TGTGCCAGCAGCCTCAGACAGGGGGATACTGAAGCTTTCTTT.

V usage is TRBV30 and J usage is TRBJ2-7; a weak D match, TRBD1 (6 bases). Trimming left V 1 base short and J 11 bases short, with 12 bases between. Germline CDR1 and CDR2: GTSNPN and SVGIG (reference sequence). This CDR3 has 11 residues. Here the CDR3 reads CAWSETGPEYF. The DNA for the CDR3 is TGTGCCTGGAGTGAGACAGGCCCGGAGTACTTC.

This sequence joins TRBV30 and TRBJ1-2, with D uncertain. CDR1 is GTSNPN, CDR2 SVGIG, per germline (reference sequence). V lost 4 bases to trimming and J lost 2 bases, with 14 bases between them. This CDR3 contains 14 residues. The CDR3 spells CAWTPLTSNYGYTF. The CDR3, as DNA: TGTGCCTGGACCCCATTGACAAGCAACTATGGCTACACCTTC.

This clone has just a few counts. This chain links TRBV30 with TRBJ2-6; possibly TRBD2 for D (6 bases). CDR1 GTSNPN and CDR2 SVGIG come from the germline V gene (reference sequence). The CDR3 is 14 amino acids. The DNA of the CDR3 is TGTGGACTGGGGGGAGCATTTGGGGCCAACGTCCTGACTTTC. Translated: CGLGGAFGANVLTF. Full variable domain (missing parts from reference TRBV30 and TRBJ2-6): SQTIHQWPATLVQPVGSPLSLECTVEGTSNPNLYWYRQAAGRGLQLLFYSVGIGQISSEVPQNLSASRPQDRQFILSSKKLLLSDSGFYLCGLGGAFGANVLTFGAGSRLTVL.

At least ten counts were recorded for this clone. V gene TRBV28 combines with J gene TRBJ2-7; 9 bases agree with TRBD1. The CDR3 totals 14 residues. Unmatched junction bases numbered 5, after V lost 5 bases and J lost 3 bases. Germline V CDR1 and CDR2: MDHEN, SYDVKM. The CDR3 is CASSPGTGFYEQYF. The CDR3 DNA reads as TGTGCCAGCAGTCCGGGGACAGGGTTCTACGAGCAGTACTTC.

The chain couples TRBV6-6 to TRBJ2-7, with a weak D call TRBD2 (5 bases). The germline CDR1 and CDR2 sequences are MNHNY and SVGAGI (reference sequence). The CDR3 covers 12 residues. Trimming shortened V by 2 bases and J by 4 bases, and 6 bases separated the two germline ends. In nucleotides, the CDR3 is TGTGCCAGCAGTTACAGGGAGTACGAGCAGTACTTC. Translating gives CASSYREYEQYF.

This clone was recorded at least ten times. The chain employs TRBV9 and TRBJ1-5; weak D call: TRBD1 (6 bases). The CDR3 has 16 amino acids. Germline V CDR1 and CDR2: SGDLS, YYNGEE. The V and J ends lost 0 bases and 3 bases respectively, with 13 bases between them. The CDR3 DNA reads TGTGCCAGCAGCGTAGGTTTATGGACAGACAATCAGCCCCAGCATTTT. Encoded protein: CASSVGLWTDNQPQHF.

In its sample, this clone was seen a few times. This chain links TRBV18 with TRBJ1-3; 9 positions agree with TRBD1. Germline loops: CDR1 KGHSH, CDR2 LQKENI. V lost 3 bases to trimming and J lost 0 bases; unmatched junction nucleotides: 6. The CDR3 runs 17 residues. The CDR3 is CASSPPATGGSGNTIYF. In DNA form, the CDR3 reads TGTGCCAGCTCACCCCCCGCGACAGGGGGCTCTGGAAACACCATATATTTT.

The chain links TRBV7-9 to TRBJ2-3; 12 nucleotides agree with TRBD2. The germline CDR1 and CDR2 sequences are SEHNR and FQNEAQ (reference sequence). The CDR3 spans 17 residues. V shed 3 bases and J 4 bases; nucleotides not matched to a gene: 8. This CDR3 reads CASSFDRLAGAPDTQYF. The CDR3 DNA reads TGTGCCAGCAGCTTCGATAGACTAGCGGGGGCCCCAGATACGCAGTATTTT.

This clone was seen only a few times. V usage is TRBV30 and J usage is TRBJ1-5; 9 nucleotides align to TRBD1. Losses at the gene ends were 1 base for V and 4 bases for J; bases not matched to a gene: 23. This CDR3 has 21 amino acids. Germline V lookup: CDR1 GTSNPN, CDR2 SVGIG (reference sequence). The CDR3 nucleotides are TGTGCCTGGAGTGCCTACACCTCCGTTGGAGGACAGGGGATAACAAATCAGCCCCAGCATTTT. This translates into CAWSAYTSVGGQGITNQPQHF.

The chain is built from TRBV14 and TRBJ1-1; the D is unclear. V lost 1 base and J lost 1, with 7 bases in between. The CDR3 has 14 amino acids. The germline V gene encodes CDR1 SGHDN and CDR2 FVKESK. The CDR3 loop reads CASSQVAGNTEAFF. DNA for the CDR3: TGTGCCAGCAGCCAAGTGGCGGGGAACACTGAAGCTTTCTTT.

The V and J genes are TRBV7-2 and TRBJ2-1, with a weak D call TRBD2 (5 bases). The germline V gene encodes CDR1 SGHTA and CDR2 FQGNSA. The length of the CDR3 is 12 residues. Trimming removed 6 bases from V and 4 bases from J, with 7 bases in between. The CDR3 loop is CASRAAYNEQFF. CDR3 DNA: TGTGCCAGCAGAGCGGCATACAATGAGCAGTTCTTC.

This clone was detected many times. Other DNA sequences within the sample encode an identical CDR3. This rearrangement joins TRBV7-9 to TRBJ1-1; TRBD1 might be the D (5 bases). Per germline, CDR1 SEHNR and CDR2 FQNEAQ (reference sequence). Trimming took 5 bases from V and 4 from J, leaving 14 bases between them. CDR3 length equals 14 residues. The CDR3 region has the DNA TGTGCCAGCAGCCCTCAGGGCGGTGGCACTGAAGCTTTCTTT. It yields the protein CASSPQGGGTEAFF. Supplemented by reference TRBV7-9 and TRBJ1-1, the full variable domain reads DTGVSQNPRHKITKRGQNVTFRCDPISEHNRLYWYRQTLGQGPEFLTYFQNEAQLEKSRLLSDRFSAERPKGSFSTLEIQRTEQGDSAMYLCASSPQGGGTEAFFGQGTRLTVV.

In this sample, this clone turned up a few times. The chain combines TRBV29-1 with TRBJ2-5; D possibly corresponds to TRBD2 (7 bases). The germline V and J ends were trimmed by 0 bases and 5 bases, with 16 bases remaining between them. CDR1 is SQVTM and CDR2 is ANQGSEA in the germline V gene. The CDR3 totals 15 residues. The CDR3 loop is CSVEDDWGGGETQYF. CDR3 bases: TGCAGCGTTGAAGATGATTGGGGGGGCGGGGAGACCCAGTACTTC. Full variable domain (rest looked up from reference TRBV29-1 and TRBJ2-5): SAVISQKPSRDICQRGTSLTIQCQVDSQVTMMFWYRQQPGQSLTLIATANQGSEATYESGFVIDKFPISRPNLTFSTLTVSNMSPEDSSIYLCSVEDDWGGGETQYFGPGTRLLVL.

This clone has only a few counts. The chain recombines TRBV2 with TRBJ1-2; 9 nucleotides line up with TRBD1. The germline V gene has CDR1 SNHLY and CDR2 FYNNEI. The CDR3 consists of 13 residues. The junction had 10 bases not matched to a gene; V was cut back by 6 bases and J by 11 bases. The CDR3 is CASSEDRGGWYTF. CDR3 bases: TGTGCCAGCAGCGAGGACAGGGGAGGATGGTACACCTTC.

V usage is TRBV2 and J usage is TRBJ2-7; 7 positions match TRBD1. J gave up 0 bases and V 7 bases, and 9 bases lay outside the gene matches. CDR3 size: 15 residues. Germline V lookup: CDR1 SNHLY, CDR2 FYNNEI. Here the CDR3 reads CASNLDRVSSYEQYF. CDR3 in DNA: TGTGCCAGCAACCTTGACAGGGTCAGCTCCTACGAGCAGTACTTC.

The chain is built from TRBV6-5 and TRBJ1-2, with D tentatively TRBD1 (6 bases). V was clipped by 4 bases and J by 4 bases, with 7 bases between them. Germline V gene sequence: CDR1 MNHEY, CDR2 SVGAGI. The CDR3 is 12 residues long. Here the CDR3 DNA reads TGTGCCAGCAGTTTAGGGGGCTATGGCTACACCTTC. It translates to CASSLGGYGYTF.

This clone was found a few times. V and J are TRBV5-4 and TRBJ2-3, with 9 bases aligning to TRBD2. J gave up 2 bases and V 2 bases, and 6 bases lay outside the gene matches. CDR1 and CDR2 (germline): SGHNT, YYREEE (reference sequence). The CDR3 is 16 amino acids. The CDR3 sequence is CASSFGGRANTDTQYF. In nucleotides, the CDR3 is TGTGCCAGCAGCTTCGGCGGGAGGGCCAACACAGATACGCAGTATTTT.

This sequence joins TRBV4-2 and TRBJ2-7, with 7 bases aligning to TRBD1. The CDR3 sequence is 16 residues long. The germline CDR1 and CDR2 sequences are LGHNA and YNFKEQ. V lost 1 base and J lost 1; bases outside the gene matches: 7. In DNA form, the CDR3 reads TGTGCCAGCAGCCAAGCTATCGGGACAGCGTCCTACGAGCAGTACTTC. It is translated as CASSQAIGTASYEQYF.

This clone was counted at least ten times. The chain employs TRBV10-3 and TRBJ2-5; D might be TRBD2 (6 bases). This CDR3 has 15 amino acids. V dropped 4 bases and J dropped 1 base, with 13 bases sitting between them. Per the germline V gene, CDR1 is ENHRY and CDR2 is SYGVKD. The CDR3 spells CAISGTAGFQETQYF. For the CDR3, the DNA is TGTGCCATCAGTGGAACCGCGGGGTTCCAAGAGACCCAGTACTTC.

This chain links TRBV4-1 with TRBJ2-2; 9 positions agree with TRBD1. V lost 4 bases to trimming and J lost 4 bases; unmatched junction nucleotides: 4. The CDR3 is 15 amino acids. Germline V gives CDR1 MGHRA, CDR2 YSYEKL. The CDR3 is CASSPRTGATGELFF. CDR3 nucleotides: TGCGCCAGCAGCCCCCGGACAGGGGCCACCGGGGAGCTGTTTTTT.

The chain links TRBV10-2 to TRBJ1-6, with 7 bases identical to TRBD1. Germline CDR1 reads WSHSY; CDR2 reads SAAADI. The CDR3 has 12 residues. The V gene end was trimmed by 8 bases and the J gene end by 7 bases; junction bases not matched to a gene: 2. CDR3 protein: CASGDRNSPLHF. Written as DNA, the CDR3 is TGCGCCAGCGGGGACAGAAATTCACCCCTCCACTTT.

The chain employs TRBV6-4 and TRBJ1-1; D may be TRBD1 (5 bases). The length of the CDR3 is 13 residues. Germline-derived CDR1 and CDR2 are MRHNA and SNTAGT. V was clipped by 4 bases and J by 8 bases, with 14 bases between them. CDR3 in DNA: TGTGCCAGCAGTGCATCGGGGGAATCCGAAGCTTTCTTT. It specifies CASSASGESEAFF.

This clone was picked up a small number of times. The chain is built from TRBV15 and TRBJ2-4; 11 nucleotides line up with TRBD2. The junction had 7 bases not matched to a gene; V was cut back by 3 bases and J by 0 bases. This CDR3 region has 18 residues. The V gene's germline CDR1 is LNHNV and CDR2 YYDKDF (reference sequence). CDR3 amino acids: CATSSGTSGNIAKNIQYF. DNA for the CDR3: TGTGCCACCAGCAGTGGGACTAGCGGCAATATAGCCAAAAACATTCAGTACTTC. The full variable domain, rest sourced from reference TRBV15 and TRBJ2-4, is DAMVIQNPRYQVTQFGKPVTLSCSQTLNHNVMYWYQQKSSQAPKLLFHYYDKDFNNEADTPDNFQSRRPNTSFCFLDIRSPGLGDTAMYLCATSSGTSGNIAKNIQYFGAGTRLSVL.

The CDR3 coding sequence is TGCGCCAGCAGCTTGGGCGGGGACCCCTACGAGCAGTACTTC. Translation gives CASSLGGDPYEQYF. V usage is TRBV5-1 and J usage is TRBJ2-7; tentatively, D is TRBD2 (6 bases). In germline, CDR1 is SGHRS, CDR2 YFSETQ. CDR3 length: 14 residues. Trimming pared 0 bases from V and 2 bases from J, leaving 9 bases between.

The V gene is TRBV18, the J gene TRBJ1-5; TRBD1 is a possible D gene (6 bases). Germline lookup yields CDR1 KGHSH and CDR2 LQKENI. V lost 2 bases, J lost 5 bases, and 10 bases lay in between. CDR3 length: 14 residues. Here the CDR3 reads CASSPYRDDQPQHF. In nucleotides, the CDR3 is TGTGCCAGCTCACCATACAGGGACGATCAGCCCCAGCATTTT.